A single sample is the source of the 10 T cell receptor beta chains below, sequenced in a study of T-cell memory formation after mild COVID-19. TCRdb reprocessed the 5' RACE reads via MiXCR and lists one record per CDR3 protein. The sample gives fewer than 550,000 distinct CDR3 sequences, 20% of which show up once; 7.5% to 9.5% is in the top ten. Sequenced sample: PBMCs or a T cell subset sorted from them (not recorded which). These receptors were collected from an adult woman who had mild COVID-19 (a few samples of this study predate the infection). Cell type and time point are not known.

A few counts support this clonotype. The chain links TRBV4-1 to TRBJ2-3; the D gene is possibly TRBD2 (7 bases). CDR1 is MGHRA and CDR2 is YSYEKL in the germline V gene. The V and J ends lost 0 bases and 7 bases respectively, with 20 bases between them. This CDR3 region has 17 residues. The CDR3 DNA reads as TGCGCCAGCAGCCAAGATATGGCGGGGGCCCCTCCGTATACGCAGTATTTT. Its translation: CASSQDMAGAPPYTQYF.

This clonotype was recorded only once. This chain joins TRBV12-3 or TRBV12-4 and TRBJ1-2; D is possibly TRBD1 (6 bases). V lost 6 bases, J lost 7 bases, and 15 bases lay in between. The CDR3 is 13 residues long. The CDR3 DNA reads TGTGCCAGCAGCGGACAGCACAACGGTGGCTACACCTTC. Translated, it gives CASSGQHNGGYTF.

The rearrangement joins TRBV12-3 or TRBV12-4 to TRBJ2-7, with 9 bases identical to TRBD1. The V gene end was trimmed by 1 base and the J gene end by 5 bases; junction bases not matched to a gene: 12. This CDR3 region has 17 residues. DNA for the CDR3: TGTGCCAGCAGTTTAGGCCCCCGGACAGGGGCAGGCGACGAGCAGTACTTC. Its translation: CASSLGPRTGAGDEQYF.

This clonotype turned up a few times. CDR3 DNA: TGTGCCAGCAGCTTAGCAGCAGCGGGAGTGAATGAGCAGTTCTTC. The encoded protein is CASSLAAAGVNEQFF. The rearrangement uses TRBV7-2 and TRBJ2-1, with 8 bases lining up with TRBD2. V gave up 0 bases and J gave up 7 bases; unmatched junction bases: 5. This CDR3 has 15 residues. Germline assignment: CDR1 SGHTA and CDR2 FQGNSA.

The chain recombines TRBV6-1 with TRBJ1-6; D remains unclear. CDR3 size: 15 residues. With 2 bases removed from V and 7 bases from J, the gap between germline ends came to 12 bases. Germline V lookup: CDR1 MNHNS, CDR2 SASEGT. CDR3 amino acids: CASSEWVGPNSPLHF. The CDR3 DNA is TGTGCCAGCAGTGAATGGGTGGGTCCGAATTCACCCCTCCACTTT.

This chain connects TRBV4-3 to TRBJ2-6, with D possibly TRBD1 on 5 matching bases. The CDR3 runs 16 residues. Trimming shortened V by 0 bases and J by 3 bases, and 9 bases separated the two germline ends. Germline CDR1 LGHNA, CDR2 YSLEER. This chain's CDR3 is CASSQDRVGGANVLTF. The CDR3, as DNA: TGCGCCAGCAGCCAAGACAGGGTGGGTGGGGCCAACGTCCTGACTTTC.

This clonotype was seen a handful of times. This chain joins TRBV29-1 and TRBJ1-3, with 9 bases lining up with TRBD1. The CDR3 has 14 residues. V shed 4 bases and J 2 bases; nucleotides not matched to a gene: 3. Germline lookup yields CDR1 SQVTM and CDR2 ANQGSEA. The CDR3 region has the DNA TGCAGCGTTGGGGGACAGGGTACTGGAAACACCATATATTTT. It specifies CSVGGQGTGNTIYF. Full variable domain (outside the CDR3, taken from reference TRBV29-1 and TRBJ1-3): SAVISQKPSRDICQRGTSLTIQCQVDSQVTMMFWYRQQPGQSLTLIATANQGSEATYESGFVIDKFPISRPNLTFSTLTVSNMSPEDSSIYLCSVGGQGTGNTIYFGEGSWLTVV.

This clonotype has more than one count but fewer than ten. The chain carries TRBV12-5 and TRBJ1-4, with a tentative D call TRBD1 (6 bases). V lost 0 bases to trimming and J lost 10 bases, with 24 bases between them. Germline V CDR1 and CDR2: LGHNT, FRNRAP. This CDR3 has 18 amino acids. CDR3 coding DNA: TGTGCTAGTGGTTTGGTGCAGATGCGGGCCCTTTTAGGGGGAAAACTGTTTTTT. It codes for CASGLVQMRALLGGKLFF.

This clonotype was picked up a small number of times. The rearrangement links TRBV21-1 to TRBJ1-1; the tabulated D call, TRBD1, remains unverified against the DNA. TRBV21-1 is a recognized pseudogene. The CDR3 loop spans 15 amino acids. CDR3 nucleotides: TGTGCCAGCAGCAAACTGCGGGGCCGGCGAACTGAAGCTTTCTTT. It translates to CASSKLRGRRTEAFF.

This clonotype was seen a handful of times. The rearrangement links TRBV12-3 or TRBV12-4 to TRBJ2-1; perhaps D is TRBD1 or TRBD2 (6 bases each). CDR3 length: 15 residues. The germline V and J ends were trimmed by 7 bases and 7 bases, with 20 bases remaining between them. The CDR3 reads CASTYEGGSRNEQFF. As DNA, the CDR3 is TGTGCCAGCACCTATGAGGGGGGTTCGCGGAATGAGCAGTTCTTC.